This passage covers 25 T cell receptor beta chains from one sample sequenced in a study of blood T cell repertoires in COVID-19. The method was immunoSEQ multiplex PCR; TCRdb's version includes in-frame clones alone and lacks a portion of them. The table shows some 290,000 clones, with approximately 87% occurring only once. The sequencing sample was made of peripheral blood. The receptors here all came from a woman in her thirties with COVID-19, enrolled during active disease.

The gene calls are TRBV28 and TRBJ1-2, with TRBD1 identical over 7 bases. Germline lookup yields CDR1 MDHEN and CDR2 SYDVKM. The length of the CDR3 is 14 residues. After removal of 6 bases from V and 2 bases from J, the junction contained 6 bases not matched to a gene. CDR3 protein: CASRTPGQNYGYTF. As DNA, the CDR3 is TGTGCCAGCAGGACCCCGGGACAGAACTATGGCTACACCTTC.

This chain uses TRBV18 with TRBJ2-7; possible D gene TRBD2, 5 bases. Germline V gene lookup returns CDR1 KGHSH and CDR2 LQKENI. V shed 4 bases and J shed 2 bases, with 9 bases lying between them. This CDR3 is built from 13 residues. CDR3 in DNA: TGTGCCAGCTCACGAGAGGGCCCCTACGAGCAGTACTTC. Encoded protein: CASSREGPYEQYF.

The CDR3 nucleotides are TGTGCCAGCAGCCAAGACGGCAGGGGAGTCTACGAGCAGTACTTC. Its translation: CASSQDGRGVYEQYF. The rearrangement uses TRBV3-1 (or the pseudogene TRBV3-2) and TRBJ2-7; tentatively, D is TRBD1 (6 bases). The germline V gene encodes CDR1 LGHDT and CDR2 YNNKEL (reference sequence). CDR3 size: 15 residues. V lost 0 bases to trimming and J lost 3 bases, with 12 bases between them.

CDR3 protein: CASSFVSSGRAATQYF. The CDR3 nucleotides are TGCGCCAGCAGCTTCGTTAGTAGCGGGAGGGCTGCGACCCAGTACTTC. The chain joins TRBV5-1 to TRBJ2-5; 11 bases map to TRBD2. This CDR3 contains 16 residues. Germline V CDR1 and CDR2: SGHRS, YFSETQ. The V segment lost 2 bases and the J segment 7 bases; nucleotides outside the gene matches: 10.

The chain combines TRBV28 with TRBJ1-2, with 9 bases identical to TRBD1. Germline assignment: CDR1 MDHEN and CDR2 SYDVKM. The CDR3 consists of 14 residues. Unmatched junction bases numbered 7, after V lost 7 bases and J lost 4 bases. As DNA, the CDR3 is TGTGCCAGCACCAAGGACAGGGGCCTCTATGGCTACACCTTC. Translation gives CASTKDRGLYGYTF.

The rearrangement uses TRBV21-1 and TRBJ1-2; the table's D call, TRBD1, has no DNA check behind it. TRBV21-1 is listed as a pseudogene. The CDR3 has 12 residues. The CDR3 DNA sequence: TGTGCCAGCAAAGAGTGGCAGGATGGCTACACCTTC. It codes for CASKEWQDGYTF.

V and J are TRBV6-6 and TRBJ2-7; D not certain. This CDR3 spans 15 amino acids. Trimming cost V 3 bases and J 2 bases, with 14 bases left between them. The germline gives CDR1 MNHNY, CDR2 SVGAGI (reference sequence). The CDR3 DNA reads as TGTGCCAGCAGTTATTGGCCCGACATAACCTACGAGCAGTACTTC. This encodes CASSYWPDITYEQYF.

This clone has more than one count but fewer than ten. The chain is built from TRBV11-3 and TRBJ2-5, with D uncertain. CDR1 and CDR2 from the germline V gene are SGHNT and YENEEA. With 1 base removed from V and 5 bases from J, the gap between germline ends came to 14 bases. This CDR3 is built from 15 residues. CDR3 residues: CASSLGPASSETQYF. The CDR3 coding sequence is TGTGCCAGCAGCTTAGGGCCCGCTTCGTCGGAGACCCAGTACTTC.

This clone was seen only a few times. The chain has TRBV4-2 and TRBJ2-2, with a possible D match to TRBD1 (5 bases). The CDR3 contains 16 residues. Germline V gives CDR1 LGHNA, CDR2 YNFKEQ. Trimming left V 4 bases short and J 0 bases short, with 12 bases between. The CDR3 DNA follows: TGTGCCAGCAGCCTTATTCCGACAGCGAACACCGGGGAGCTGTTTTTT. As protein: CASSLIPTANTGELFF.

The chain uses TRBV2 and TRBJ2-3; 9 positions agree with TRBD2. The CDR3 contains 14 residues. The ends lost 7 bases at V and 3 bases at J; junction bases unmatched: 5. Germline V lookup: CDR1 SNHLY, CDR2 FYNNEI. The CDR3 DNA sequence: TGTGCCAGCAATCTTCTAGCGGGAACAGATACGCAGTATTTT. This translates into CASNLLAGTDTQYF.

The chain uses TRBV3-1 (or the pseudogene TRBV3-2) and TRBJ2-4, with D unresolved. The V gene lost 1 base and the J gene lost 9 bases, with 13 bases spanning the gap. CDR3 size: 14 residues. Germline lookup yields CDR1 LGHDT and CDR2 YNNKEL (reference sequence). DNA for the CDR3: TGTGCCAGCAGCCAAGTTTTGGGCAAAGGCATTCAGTACTTC. Its translation is CASSQVLGKGIQYF.

The J gene is TRBJ1-2, the V gene TRBV2, with D perhaps TRBD1 (6 bases). CDR1 is SNHLY and CDR2 is FYNNEI in the germline V gene. This CDR3 comprises 13 residues. Trimming took off 2 bases at V and 4 bases at J, with 8 bases between the two ends. The DNA of the CDR3 is TGTGCCAGCAGTGAACGGGGGGCCTATGGCTACACCTTC. Translation gives CASSERGAYGYTF. The complete variable domain, with remaining parts taken from reference TRBV2 and TRBJ1-2, reads EPEVTQTPSHQVTQMGQEVILRCVPISNHLYFYWYRQILGQKVEFLVSFYNNEISEKSEIFDDQFSVERPDGSNFTLKIRSTKLEDSAMYFCASSERGAYGYTFGSGTRLTVV.

V and J are TRBV28 and TRBJ1-2; D call uncertain. This CDR3 has 13 residues. Germline CDR1 and CDR2: MDHEN and SYDVKM. Trimming left V 6 bases short and J 0 bases short, with 8 bases between. Here the CDR3 DNA reads TGTGCCAGCAGGACTTTAGCTAACTATGGCTACACCTTC. Translating gives CASRTLANYGYTF.

The chain combines TRBV24-1 with TRBJ2-3; weak D call: TRBD1 (5 bases). Germline CDR1 is KGHDR and CDR2 is SFDVKD. Trimming removed 3 bases from V and 0 bases from J, with 15 bases in between. This CDR3 is 17 amino acids long. CDR3 amino acids: CATSDLTGTSSTDTQYF. The CDR3 DNA reads TGTGCCACCAGTGATCTAACAGGAACCTCTAGCACAGATACGCAGTATTTT.

This chain joins TRBV5-4 and TRBJ2-1, with D possibly being TRBD1 (6 bases). Trimming took 4 bases from V and 6 from J, leaving 17 bases between them. The CDR3 is 15 residues long. Germline V gene sequence: CDR1 SGHNT, CDR2 YYREEE (reference sequence). The CDR3: CASSPPVGGTNEQFF. The CDR3 DNA is TGTGCCAGCAGCCCCCCGGTTGGGGGCACCAATGAGCAGTTCTTC.

J is TRBJ2-7 and V is TRBV5-1; D gene uncertain. Trimming removed 5 bases at V and 3 bases at J, with 9 bases between. In germline, CDR1 is SGHRS, CDR2 YFSETQ. CDR3 length: 12 residues. CDR3 amino acids: CASSGDGYEQYF. The CDR3 nucleotides are TGCGCCAGCAGTGGAGACGGCTACGAGCAGTACTTC.

V gene TRBV12-3 or TRBV12-4 combines with J gene TRBJ2-1, with a weak D call TRBD1 (6 bases). The CDR3 sequence is 13 residues long. Trimming removed 4 bases from V and 10 bases from J, with 14 bases in between. The CDR3 loop reads CASSSSQGLEQFF. CDR3 in DNA: TGTGCCAGCAGTTCATCACAGGGTTTGGAGCAGTTCTTC.

The chain recombines TRBV5-1 with TRBJ2-2; 10 bases match TRBD1. Looked up from germline, CDR1 is SGHRS and CDR2 is YFSETQ. This CDR3 comprises 18 residues. The trim removed 4 bases at V and 5 bases at J, leaving 14 bases unmatched. CDR3 sequence (DNA): TGCGCCAGCAGCCCTAAACCCCTTGGACAGGGGGAGACCGGGGAGCTGTTTTTT. Translation: CASSPKPLGQGETGELFF.

This clone was found a few times. The rearrangement links TRBV6-6 to TRBJ2-7; D not resolved. The CDR3 runs 13 residues. Deletions cut 2 bases from V and 3 bases from J, with 8 bases between. In germline, CDR1 is MNHNY, CDR2 SVGAGI (reference sequence). The chain's CDR3 is CASSYGSYYEQYF. In nucleotides, the CDR3 is TGTGCCAGCAGTTACGGCAGTTACTACGAGCAGTACTTC.

V is TRBV19 and J is TRBJ2-6; 13 nucleotides align to TRBD2. Unmatched junction bases numbered 4, after V lost 5 bases and J lost 0 bases. The CDR3 is 18 residues long. The V gene's germline CDR1 is LNHDA and CDR2 SQIVND (reference sequence). The CDR3 is CASSLTSGRASGANVLTF. CDR3 nucleotide sequence: TGTGCCAGTAGTCTTACTAGCGGGAGGGCCTCTGGGGCCAACGTCCTGACTTTC.

The CDR3 coding sequence is TGTGCCAGCAGTGAAATTGAAAGGGGGCCGGTCTATGGCTACACCTTC. Amino acid sequence: CASSEIERGPVYGYTF. The rearrangement links TRBV6-1 to TRBJ1-2; 7 bases line up with TRBD1. The ends lost 2 bases at V and 4 bases at J; junction bases unmatched: 10. The germline CDR1 and CDR2 sequences are MNHNS and SASEGT. The CDR3 spans 16 residues.

The CDR3 sequence: CASSEVPEEAFF. In nucleotides, the CDR3 is TGTGCCAGCAGCGAGGTCCCCGAAGAGGCTTTCTTT. This chain joins TRBV5-4 and TRBJ1-1; D unresolved. CDR1 is SGHNT, CDR2 YYREEE, per germline (reference sequence). The CDR3 sequence is 12 residues long. The germline V and J ends were trimmed by 4 bases and 11 bases, with 15 bases remaining between them. The full variable domain, in which reference TRBV5-4 and TRBJ1-1 provide the parts outside the CDR3, is ETGVTQSPTHLIKTRGQQVTLRCSSQSGHNTVSWYQQALGQGPQFIFQYYREEENGRGNFPPRFSGLQFPNYSSELNVNALELDDSALYLCASSEVPEEAFFGQGTRLTVV.

CDR3 sequence reads: CASSYSRGQGTYEQYF. The CDR3 DNA sequence: TGTGCCAGCAGTTATTCCCGGGGACAGGGGACCTACGAGCAGTACTTC. The chain recombines TRBV28 with TRBJ2-7, with TRBD1 matching over 10 bases. The V gene's germline CDR1 is MDHEN and CDR2 SYDVKM. The CDR3 totals 16 residues. V lost 4 bases to trimming and J lost 2 bases; unmatched junction nucleotides: 8.

The CDR3 bases are TGTGCCAGCAGCTTTTTTGCGGGAGCCTACAATGAGCAGTTCTTC. Its translation is CASSFFAGAYNEQFF. The genes are TRBV11-2 and TRBJ2-1; TRBD2 matches at 7 bases. The CDR3 covers 15 residues. J gave up 2 bases and V 3 bases, and 4 bases lay outside the gene matches. Germline CDR1 SGHAT, CDR2 FQNNGV.

This CDR3 is CASSLGTGTERTGELFF. In DNA form, the CDR3 reads TGTGCCAGCAGCTTGGGAACCGGGACAGAAAGGACCGGGGAGCTGTTTTTT. The chain carries TRBV5-4 and TRBJ2-2, with 7 nucleotides matching TRBD1. Germline CDR1 reads SGHNT; CDR2 reads YYREEE (reference sequence). Germline trimming cut 0 bases from V and 5 bases from J; bases unmatched to any gene: 10. The CDR3 consists of 17 residues.